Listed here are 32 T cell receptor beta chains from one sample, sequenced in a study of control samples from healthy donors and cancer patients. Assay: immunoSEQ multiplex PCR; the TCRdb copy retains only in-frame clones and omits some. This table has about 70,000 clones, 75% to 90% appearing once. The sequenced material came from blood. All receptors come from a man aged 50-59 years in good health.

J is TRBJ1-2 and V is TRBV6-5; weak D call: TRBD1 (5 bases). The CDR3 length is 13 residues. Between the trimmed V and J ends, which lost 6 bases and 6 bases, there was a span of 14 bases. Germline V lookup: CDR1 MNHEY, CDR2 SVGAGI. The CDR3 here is CASREGLLNGYTF. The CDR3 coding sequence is TGTGCCAGCAGGGAGGGACTTCTCAATGGCTACACCTTC.

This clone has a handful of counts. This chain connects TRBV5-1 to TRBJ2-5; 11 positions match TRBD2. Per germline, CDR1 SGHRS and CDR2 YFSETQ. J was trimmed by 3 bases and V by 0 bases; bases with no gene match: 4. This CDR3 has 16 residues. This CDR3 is CASSLAASGGKETQYF. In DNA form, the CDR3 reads TGCGCCAGCAGCTTGGCGGCTAGCGGGGGGAAAGAGACCCAGTACTTC.

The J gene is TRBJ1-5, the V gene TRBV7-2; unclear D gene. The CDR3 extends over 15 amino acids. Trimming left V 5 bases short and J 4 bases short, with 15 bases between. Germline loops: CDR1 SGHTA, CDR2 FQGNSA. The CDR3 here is CASSPSSSANQPQHF. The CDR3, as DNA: TGTGCCAGCAGCCCGTCTTCCTCGGCAAATCAGCCCCAGCATTTT.

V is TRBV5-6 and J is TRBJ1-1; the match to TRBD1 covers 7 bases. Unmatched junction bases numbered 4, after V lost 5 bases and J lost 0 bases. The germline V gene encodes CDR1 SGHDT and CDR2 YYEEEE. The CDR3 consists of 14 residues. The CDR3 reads CASRAGTVNTEAFF. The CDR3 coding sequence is TGTGCCAGCAGGGCCGGGACAGTGAACACTGAAGCTTTCTTT.

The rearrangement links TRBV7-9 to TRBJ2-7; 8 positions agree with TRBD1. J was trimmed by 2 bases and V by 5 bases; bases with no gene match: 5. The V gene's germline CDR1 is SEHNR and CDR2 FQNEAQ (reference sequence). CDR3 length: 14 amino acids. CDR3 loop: CASSQDRGTYEQYF. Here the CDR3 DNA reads TGTGCCAGCAGCCAAGACAGGGGTACCTACGAGCAGTACTTC. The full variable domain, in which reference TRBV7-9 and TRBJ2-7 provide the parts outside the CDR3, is DTGVSQNPRHKITKRGQNVTFRCDPISEHNRLYWYRQTLGQGPEFLTYFQNEAQLEKSRLLSDRFSAERPKGSFSTLEIQRTEQGDSAMYLCASSQDRGTYEQYFGPGTRLTVT.

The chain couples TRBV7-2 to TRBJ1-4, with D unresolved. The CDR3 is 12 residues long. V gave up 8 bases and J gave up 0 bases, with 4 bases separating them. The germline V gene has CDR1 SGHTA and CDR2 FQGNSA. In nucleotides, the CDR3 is TGTGCCAGCTCCTCAACTAATGAAAAACTGTTTTTT. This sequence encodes CASSSTNEKLFF.

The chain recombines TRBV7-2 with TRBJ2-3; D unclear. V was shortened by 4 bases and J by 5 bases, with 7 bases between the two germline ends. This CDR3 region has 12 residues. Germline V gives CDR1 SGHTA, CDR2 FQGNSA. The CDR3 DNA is TGTGCCAGCAGCTCCCCGGGAGATACGCAGTATTTT. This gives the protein CASSSPGDTQYF.

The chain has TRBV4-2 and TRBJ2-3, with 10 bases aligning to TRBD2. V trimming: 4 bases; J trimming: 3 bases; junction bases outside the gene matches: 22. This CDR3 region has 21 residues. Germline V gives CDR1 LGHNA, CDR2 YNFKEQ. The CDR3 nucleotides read TGTGCCAGCAGCCCTCAAGGGAGGCTAGCGGGAGCCGCGGATAGGACAGATACGCAGTATTTT. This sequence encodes CASSPQGRLAGAADRTDTQYF.

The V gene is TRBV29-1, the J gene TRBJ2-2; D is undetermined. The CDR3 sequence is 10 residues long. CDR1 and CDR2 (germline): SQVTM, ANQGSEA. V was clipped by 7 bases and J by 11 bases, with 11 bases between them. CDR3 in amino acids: CSARSVELFF. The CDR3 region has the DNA TGCAGCGCTCGTTCCGTTGAGCTGTTTTTT.

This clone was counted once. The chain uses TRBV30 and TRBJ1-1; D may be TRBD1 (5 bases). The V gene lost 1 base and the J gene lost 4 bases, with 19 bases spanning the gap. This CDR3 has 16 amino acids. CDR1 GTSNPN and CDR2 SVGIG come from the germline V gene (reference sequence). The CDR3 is CAWSGWGWEESTEAFF. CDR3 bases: TGTGCCTGGAGTGGTTGGGGGTGGGAGGAGAGCACTGAAGCTTTCTTT.

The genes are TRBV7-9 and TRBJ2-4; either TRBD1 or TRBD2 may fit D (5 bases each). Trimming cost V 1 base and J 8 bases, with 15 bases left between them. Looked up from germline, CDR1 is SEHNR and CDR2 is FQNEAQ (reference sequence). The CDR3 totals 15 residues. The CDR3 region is CASSLGGSLKDIQYF. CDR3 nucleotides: TGTGCCAGCAGCTTAGGGGGGAGCCTTAAAGACATTCAGTACTTC.

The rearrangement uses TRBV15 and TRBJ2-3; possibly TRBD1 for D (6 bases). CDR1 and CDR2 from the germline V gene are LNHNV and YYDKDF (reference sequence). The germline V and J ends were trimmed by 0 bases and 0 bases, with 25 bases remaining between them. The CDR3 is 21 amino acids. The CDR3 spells CATSRELGATSYASSTDTQYF. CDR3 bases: TGTGCCACCAGCAGAGAACTGGGGGCGACATCCTACGCTTCTAGCACAGATACGCAGTATTTT.

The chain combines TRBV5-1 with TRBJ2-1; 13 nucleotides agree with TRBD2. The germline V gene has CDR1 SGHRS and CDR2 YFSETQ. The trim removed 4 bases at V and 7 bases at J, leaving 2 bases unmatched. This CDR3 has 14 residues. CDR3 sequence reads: CASSLTSGRNEQFF. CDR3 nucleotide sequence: TGCGCCAGCAGCCTGACTAGCGGGAGGAATGAGCAGTTCTTC.

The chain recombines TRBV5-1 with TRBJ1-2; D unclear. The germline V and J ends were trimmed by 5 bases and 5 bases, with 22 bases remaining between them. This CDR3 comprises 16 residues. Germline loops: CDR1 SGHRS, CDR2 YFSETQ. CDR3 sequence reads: CASRSSPGWTGYGYTF. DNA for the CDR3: TGCGCCAGCAGATCTTCCCCTGGTTGGACTGGTTATGGCTACACCTTC.

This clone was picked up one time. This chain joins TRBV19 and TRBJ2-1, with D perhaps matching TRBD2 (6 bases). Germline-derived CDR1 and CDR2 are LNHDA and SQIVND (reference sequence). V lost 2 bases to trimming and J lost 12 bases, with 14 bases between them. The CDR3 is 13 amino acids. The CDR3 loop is CASSILQRAPQFF. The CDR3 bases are TGTGCCAGTAGTATACTCCAGCGGGCCCCGCAGTTCTTC.

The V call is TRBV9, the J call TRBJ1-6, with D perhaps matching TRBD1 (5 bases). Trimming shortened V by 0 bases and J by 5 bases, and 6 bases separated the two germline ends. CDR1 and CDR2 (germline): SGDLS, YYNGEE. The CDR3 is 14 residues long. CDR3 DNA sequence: TGTGCCAGCAGCGTAGGACAGAATAATTCACCCCTCCACTTT. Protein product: CASSVGQNNSPLHF.

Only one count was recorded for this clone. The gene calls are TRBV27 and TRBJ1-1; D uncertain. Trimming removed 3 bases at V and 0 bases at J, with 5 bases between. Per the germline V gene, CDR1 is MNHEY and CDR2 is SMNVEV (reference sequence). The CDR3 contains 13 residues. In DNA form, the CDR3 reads TGTGCCAGCAGTTTCATGGTGAACACTGAAGCTTTCTTT. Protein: CASSFMVNTEAFF.

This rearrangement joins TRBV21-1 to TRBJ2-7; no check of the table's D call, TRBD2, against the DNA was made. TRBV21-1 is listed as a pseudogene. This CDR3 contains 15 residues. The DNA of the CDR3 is TGTGCCAGCACTAAGATTAGCGGAACATCCTACGAGCAGTACTTC. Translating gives CASTKISGTSYEQYF.

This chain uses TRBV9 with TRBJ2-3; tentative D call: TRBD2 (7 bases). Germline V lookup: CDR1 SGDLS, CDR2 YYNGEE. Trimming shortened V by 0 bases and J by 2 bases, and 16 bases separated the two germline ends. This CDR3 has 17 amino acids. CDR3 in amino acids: CASSVGPAGHFTDTQYF. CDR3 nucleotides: TGTGCCAGCAGCGTAGGGCCAGCGGGACATTTCACAGATACGCAGTATTTT. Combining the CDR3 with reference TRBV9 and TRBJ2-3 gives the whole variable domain DSGVTQTPKHLITATGQRVTLRCSPRSGDLSVYWYQQSLDQGLQFLIQYYNGEERAKGNILERFSAQQFPDLHSELNLSSLELGDSALYFCASSVGPAGHFTDTQYFGPGTRLTVL.

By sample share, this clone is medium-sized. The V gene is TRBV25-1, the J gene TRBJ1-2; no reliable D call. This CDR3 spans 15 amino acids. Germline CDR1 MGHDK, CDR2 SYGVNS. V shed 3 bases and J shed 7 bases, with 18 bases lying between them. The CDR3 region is CASSDAATSRSGYTF. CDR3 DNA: TGTGCCAGCAGTGATGCCGCAACGTCGAGATCTGGCTACACCTTC.

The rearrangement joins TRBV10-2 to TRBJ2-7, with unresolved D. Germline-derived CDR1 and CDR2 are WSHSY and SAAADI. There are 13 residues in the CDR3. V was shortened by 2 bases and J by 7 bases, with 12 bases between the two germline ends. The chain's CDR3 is CASSEADVREQYF. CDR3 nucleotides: TGCGCCAGCAGTGAGGCCGACGTGAGGGAGCAGTACTTC.

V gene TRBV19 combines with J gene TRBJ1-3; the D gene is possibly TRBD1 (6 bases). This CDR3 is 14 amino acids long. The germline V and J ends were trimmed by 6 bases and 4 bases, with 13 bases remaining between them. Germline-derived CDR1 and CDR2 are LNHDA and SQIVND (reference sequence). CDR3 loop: CASRTGTTGNTIYF. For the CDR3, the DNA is TGTGCCAGTAGGACCGGGACAACGGGAAACACCATATATTTT.

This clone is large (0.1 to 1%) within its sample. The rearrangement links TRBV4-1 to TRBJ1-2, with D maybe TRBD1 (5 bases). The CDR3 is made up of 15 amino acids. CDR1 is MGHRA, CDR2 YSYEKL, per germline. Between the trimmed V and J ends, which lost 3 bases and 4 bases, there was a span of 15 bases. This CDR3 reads CASSHLTGTVYGYTF. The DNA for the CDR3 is TGCGCCAGCAGCCATCTAACCGGGACGGTCTATGGCTACACCTTC.

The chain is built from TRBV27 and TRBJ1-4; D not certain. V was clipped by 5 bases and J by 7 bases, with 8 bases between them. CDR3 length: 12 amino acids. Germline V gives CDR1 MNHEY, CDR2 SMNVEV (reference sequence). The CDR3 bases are TGTGCCAGCAGTCCAACAAGTGAAAAACTGTTTTTT. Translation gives CASSPTSEKLFF.

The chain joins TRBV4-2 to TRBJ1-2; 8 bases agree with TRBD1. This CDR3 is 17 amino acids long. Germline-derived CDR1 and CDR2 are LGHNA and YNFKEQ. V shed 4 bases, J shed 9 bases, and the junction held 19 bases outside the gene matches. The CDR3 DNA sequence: TGTGCCAGCAGCCCCCGGACAGGGCTGAGGCTGGAAGATTGCTACACCTTC. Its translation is CASSPRTGLRLEDCYTF.

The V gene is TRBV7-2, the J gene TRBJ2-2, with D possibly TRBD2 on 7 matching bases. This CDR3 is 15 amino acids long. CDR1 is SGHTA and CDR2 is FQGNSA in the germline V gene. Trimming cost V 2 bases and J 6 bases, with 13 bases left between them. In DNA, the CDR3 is TGTGCCAGCAGCTTAATAGTGGGGGGGCCCGGGGAGCTGTTTTTT. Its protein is CASSLIVGGPGELFF.

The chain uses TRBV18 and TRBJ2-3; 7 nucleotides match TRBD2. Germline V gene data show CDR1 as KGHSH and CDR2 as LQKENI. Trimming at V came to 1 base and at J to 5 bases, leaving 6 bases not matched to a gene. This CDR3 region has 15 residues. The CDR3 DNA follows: TGTGCCAGCTCACCACGGGAGGGCGGGAGAGATACGCAGTATTTT. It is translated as CASSPREGGRDTQYF.

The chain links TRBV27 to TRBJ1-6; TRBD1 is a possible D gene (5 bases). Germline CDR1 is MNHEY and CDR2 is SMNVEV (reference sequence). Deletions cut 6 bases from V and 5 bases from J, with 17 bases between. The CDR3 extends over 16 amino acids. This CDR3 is CASRPYRGGDNSPLHF. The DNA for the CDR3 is TGTGCCAGCAGGCCATACCGTGGGGGGGATAATTCACCCCTCCACTTT.

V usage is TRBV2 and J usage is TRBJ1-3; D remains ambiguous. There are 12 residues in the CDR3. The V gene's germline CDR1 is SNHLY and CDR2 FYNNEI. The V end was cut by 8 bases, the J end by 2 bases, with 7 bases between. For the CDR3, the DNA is TGTGCCAGCGGTCAGGCTGGAAACACCATATATTTT. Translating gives CASGQAGNTIYF.

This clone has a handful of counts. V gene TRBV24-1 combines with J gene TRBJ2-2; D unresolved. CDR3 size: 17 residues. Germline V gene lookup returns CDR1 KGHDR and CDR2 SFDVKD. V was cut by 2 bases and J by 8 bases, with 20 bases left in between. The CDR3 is CATSDSVPSQRRGELFF. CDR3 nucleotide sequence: TGTGCCACCAGTGATTCGGTCCCCTCGCAAAGGCGGGGGGAGCTGTTTTTT.

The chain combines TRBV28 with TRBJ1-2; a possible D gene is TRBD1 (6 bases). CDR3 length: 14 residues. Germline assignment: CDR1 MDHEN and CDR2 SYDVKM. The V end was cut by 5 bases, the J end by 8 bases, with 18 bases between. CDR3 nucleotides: TGTGCCAGCAGTCCCGTCAACAGGGTAGAAGGCTACACCTTC. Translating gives CASSPVNRVEGYTF.

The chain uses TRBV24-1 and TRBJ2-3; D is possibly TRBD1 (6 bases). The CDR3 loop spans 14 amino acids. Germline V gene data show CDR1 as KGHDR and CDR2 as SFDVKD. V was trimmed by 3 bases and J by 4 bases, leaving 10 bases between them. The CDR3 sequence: CATSDPDRADTQYF. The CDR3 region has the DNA TGTGCCACCAGTGATCCGGACAGAGCAGATACGCAGTATTTT.